This is a list of T cell receptor beta chains from one sample in a study of human versus mouse CDR3 diversity and MHC coevolution. Only in-frame clones appear in the TCRdb table, and some are missing; sequencing was by immunoSEQ multiplex PCR. The table includes around 59,000 clones, approximately 94% detected once. The sample was naive CD4+ T cells from blood. Source of these receptors: a person in their sixties in good health. Both conserved end residues are part of each CDR3. A D gene is named only where the DNA matches it firmly. Rows may omit the clone size; those that give it use once, few, many or a size class.

j_call clone_size v_call d_call cdr3_aa cdr3_nt
TRBJ2-2 - TRBV20-1 TRBD2 CSAGGGGTVFF TGCAGTGCTGGGGGGGGAGGGACGGTGTTTTTT
TRBJ2-1 - TRBV7-2 - CASSSLPTRLYNEQFF TGTGCCAGCAGCTCACTCCCGACGAGACTTTACAATGAGCAGTTCTTC
TRBJ2-2 once TRBV5-1 TRBD2 CASRQRLAGGPDTGELFF TGCGCCAGCAGGCAACGACTAGCGGGAGGGCCAGACACCGGGGAGCTGTTTTTT
TRBJ1-5 - TRBV18 - CASSPGLARSQPQHF TGTGCCAGCTCACCAGGGCTCGCCAGATCTCAGCCCCAGCATTTT
TRBJ2-1 - TRBV7-9 - CASSLGHGANNEQFF TGTGCCAGCAGCTTGGGGCACGGCGCTAACAATGAGCAGTTCTTC
TRBJ2-1 - TRBV27 - CASSPPWRDEQFF TGTGCCAGCAGTCCCCCGTGGCGGGATGAGCAGTTCTTC
TRBJ1-5 - TRBV19 TRBD1 CASSTTPRDRALNQPQHF TGTGCCAGTAGTACCACCCCCCGGGACAGGGCCCTCAATCAGCCCCAGCATTTT
TRBJ1-3 few TRBV10-2 - CASSSDYSGNTIYF TGCGCCAGCAGTTCAGATTACTCTGGAAACACCATATATTTT
TRBJ2-5 - TRBV9 - CASSVKGRPQETQYF TGTGCCAGCAGCGTAAAAGGCAGGCCTCAAGAGACCCAGTACTTC
TRBJ2-2 once TRBV2 - CASKWALGVSNTGELFF TGTGCCAGCAAGTGGGCCCTAGGGGTCTCGAACACCGGGGAGCTGTTTTTT
TRBJ2-3 - TRBV7-6 TRBD2 CASSLTGTSGRYTDTQYF TGTGCCAGCAGCCTCACGGGGACTAGCGGGAGGTACACAGATACGCAGTATTTT
TRBJ1-2 - TRBV10-3 - CAISDQGMSYGYTF TGTGCCATCAGTGATCAGGGCATGAGCTATGGCTACACCTTC
TRBJ2-5 - TRBV5-4 TRBD2 CASRTGTSGRLQETQYF TGTGCCAGCAGAACCGGGACTAGCGGGAGGTTGCAAGAGACCCAGTACTTC
TRBJ1-1 - TRBV28 - CASRRDANTEAFF TGTGCCAGCAGGCGGGACGCGAACACTGAAGCTTTCTTT
TRBJ1-5 once TRBV11-3 - CASTLGGASNQPQHF TGTGCCAGCACCCTGGGGGGGGCTAGCAATCAGCCCCAGCATTTT
TRBJ1-2 - TRBV5-6 - CASSGAVPNYGYTF TGTGCCAGCAGCGGGGCAGTCCCGAACTATGGCTACACCTTC
TRBJ2-1 - TRBV6-5 TRBD1 CASRAGTGGYGGQFF TGTGCCAGCAGAGCTGGGACAGGGGGATATGGGGGGCAGTTCTTC
TRBJ1-4 - TRBV7-9 TRBD1 CASSLEGQGRGEKLFF TGTGCCAGCAGCTTAGAGGGACAGGGAAGGGGTGAAAAACTGTTTTTT
TRBJ1-4 - TRBV6-1 - CAIPGSSMDEKLFF TGTGCCATCCCGGGGTCCTCGATGGATGAAAAACTGTTTTTT
TRBJ2-5 once TRBV5-1 TRBD2 CASSLGTSNIQETQYF TGCGCCAGCAGCTTGGGGACTAGCAATATCCAAGAGACCCAGTACTTC
TRBJ2-7 - TRBV9 - CASSVAPDNSYEQYF TGTGCCAGCAGCGTAGCTCCGGACAACTCCTACGAGCAGTACTTC
TRBJ2-5 once TRBV7-9 TRBD1 CASSLDRGTQYF TGTGCCAGCAGCCTGGACAGGGGGACCCAGTACTTC
TRBJ1-2 - TRBV5-6 TRBD1 CASSFWDSRTLNYGYTF TGTGCCAGCAGCTTCTGGGACAGTCGGACTCTTAACTATGGCTACACCTTC
TRBJ1-2 - TRBV2 - CASSEDGSKYGYTF TGTGCCAGCAGTGAAGACGGGAGCAAGTATGGCTACACCTTC
TRBJ1-2 - TRBV11-2 - CASSRDRVYGYTF TGTGCCAGCAGTCGTGACAGAGTCTATGGCTACACCTTC
TRBJ2-7 - TRBV6-6 TRBD1 CASRHRQGVYEQYF TGTGCCAGCAGGCACCGACAGGGGGTATACGAGCAGTACTTC
TRBJ1-5 - TRBV27 - CASSLSGEGRGNQPQHF TGTGCCAGCAGTTTATCAGGTGAGGGTAGAGGCAATCAGCCCCAGCATTTT
TRBJ1-6 - TRBV9 - CASSVDQSNSPLHF TGTGCCAGCAGCGTTGATCAGTCTAATTCACCCCTCCACTTT
TRBJ2-3 - TRBV29-1 - CSVVRAGVTDTQYF TGCAGCGTCGTAAGGGCAGGGGTCACAGATACGCAGTATTTT
TRBJ2-1 - TRBV12-1 - CASTQGLAHNEQFF TGTGCCAGCACCCAGGGACTAGCCCACAATGAGCAGTTCTTC
TRBJ2-7 - TRBV12-2 - CASRLQGSEQYF TGTGCAAGTCGCTTACAGGGAAGCGAGCAGTACTTC
TRBJ2-3 - TRBV6-1 - CASSAVAPPDTQYF TGTGCCAGCAGTGCAGTGGCCCCTCCAGATACGCAGTATTTT
TRBJ1-2 once TRBV9 TRBD1 CASSVGPGQRLSGYTF TGTGCCAGCAGCGTAGGGCCGGGACAGAGACTCTCTGGCTACACCTTC
TRBJ2-7 - TRBV5-1 - CASSLPGSEQYF TGCGCCAGCAGTTTGCCGGGGAGTGAGCAGTACTTC
TRBJ2-2 - TRBV5-4 TRBD2 CASSQLIAGGLPGELFF TGTGCCAGCAGCCAACTAATAGCGGGAGGACTCCCCGGGGAGCTGTTTTTT
TRBJ2-5 - TRBV9 - CASSARDTLRQETQYF TGTGCCAGCAGCGCCCGGGACACCCTGCGACAAGAGACCCAGTACTTC
TRBJ2-5 once TRBV7-3 - CASSLGFGGGQETQYF TGTGCCAGCAGCTTAGGTTTCGGGGGTGGCCAAGAGACCCAGTACTTC
TRBJ2-7 - TRBV5-6 - CASSRYTATYEQYF TGTGCCAGCAGCCGATATACTGCAACCTACGAGCAGTACTTC
TRBJ2-7 - TRBV6-1 TRBD2 CASSGGTKAYEQYF TGTGCCAGCAGTGGAGGGACTAAAGCCTACGAGCAGTACTTC
TRBJ1-4 once TRBV7-8 TRBD1 CASSSGQGVGEKLFF TGTGCCAGCAGCTCGGGACAGGGGGTTGGAGAAAAACTGTTTTTT
TRBJ2-7 - TRBV11-3 TRBD1 CASSLVGTGGWSYEQYF TGTGCCAGCAGCTTAGTCGGGACAGGGGGCTGGTCCTACGAGCAGTACTTC
TRBJ1-1 once TRBV11-2 - CASSLRSIVNTEAFF TGTGCCAGCAGCTTAAGGAGTATAGTAAACACTGAAGCTTTCTTT
TRBJ1-1 - TRBV7-3 - CASSLHPGGAEAFF TGTGCCAGCAGCTTACACCCGGGGGGGGCTGAAGCTTTCTTT
TRBJ2-3 - TRBV9 - CASSVAPGGVTQYF TGTGCCAGCAGCGTAGCCCCAGGCGGGGTTACGCAGTATTTT
TRBJ2-5 - TRBV30 - CAWSHQAQETQYF TGTGCCTGGAGTCATCAGGCCCAAGAGACCCAGTACTTC
TRBJ1-5 - TRBV10-2 - CASSDPVYSNQPQHF TGCGCCAGCAGTGACCCGGTGTATAGCAATCAGCCCCAGCATTTT
TRBJ2-7 - TRBV11-2 - CASSLWVRSGEQYF TGTGCCAGCAGCTTATGGGTCAGGTCAGGCGAGCAGTACTTC
TRBJ2-7 once TRBV19 - CASSIDWGGEQYF TGTGCCAGTAGTATAGATTGGGGAGGCGAGCAGTACTTC
TRBJ2-3 - TRBV7-3 TRBD2 CASSLSGLAGGGDTQYF TGTGCCAGCAGCCTCTCGGGACTAGCGGGAGGGGGAGATACGCAGTATTTT
TRBJ2-2 - TRBV18 - CASSVGVNTGELFF TGTGCCAGCTCAGTAGGGGTAAACACCGGGGAGCTGTTTTTT
TRBJ2-7 - TRBV19 - CASSMYRGGYEQYF TGTGCCAGTAGTATGTACAGGGGAGGCTACGAGCAGTACTTC
TRBJ2-1 - TRBV5-1 TRBD2 CASSLATAGGGEFF TGCGCCAGCAGCTTGGCTACAGCGGGCGGGGGGGAGTTCTTC
TRBJ2-4 - TRBV11-3 - CASSLIQDIQYF TGTGCCAGCAGCTTAATCCAGGACATTCAGTACTTC
TRBJ2-6 - TRBV15 - CATRAGFESGANVLTF TGTGCCACCAGAGCCGGGTTCGAATCTGGGGCCAACGTCCTGACTTTC
TRBJ2-5 - TRBV29-1 - CSATGHQETQYF TGCAGCGCGACAGGACACCAAGAGACCCAGTACTTC
TRBJ2-7 - TRBV5-5 TRBD1 CASSRDSLYEQYF TGTGCCAGCAGCCGGGACAGCTTGTACGAGCAGTACTTC
TRBJ2-7 - TRBV6-1 TRBD2 CASTPGLANYEQYF TGTGCCAGCACTCCGGGACTAGCGAACTACGAGCAGTACTTC
TRBJ1-4 - TRBV28 TRBD1 CASSLSGTGLKEKLFF TGTGCCAGCAGTCTATCCGGGACAGGCCTTAAGGAAAAACTGTTTTTT
TRBJ1-1 - TRBV2 - CASSVGQLNTEAFF TGTGCCAGCAGTGTTGGCCAACTGAACACTGAAGCTTTCTTT
TRBJ2-7 once TRBV6-1 - CASNSRDSSYEQYF TGTGCCAGCAACTCCAGAGATAGCTCCTACGAGCAGTACTTC